This is a list of T cell receptor beta chains from one sample in a study of regulatory T cells in long-lasting Graves disease. TCRdb itself ran the multiplex PCR reads through MiXCR, one entry per CDR3 protein. The sample has 250,000 to 300,000 distinct CDR3 sequences, approximately 20% seen once. The sample here was peripheral blood mononuclear cells (PBMCs), taken when the disease was refractory, from a patient treated with antithyroid drugs. These receptors were obtained from a female donor with Graves disease. The CDR3 runs from the conserved cysteine through the conserved F or W. Each record gives: V gene, J gene, clone size, D gene, CDR3 DNA, CDR3 protein. The D gene is left open where the match is weak. Rows may omit the clone size; those that give it use once, few, many or a size class.

TRBV20-1	TRBJ2-5	.	TRBD1	TGCAGTGCTGACCCCCCGACAGGGAATCAAGAGACCCAGTACTTC	CSADPPTGNQETQYF
TRBV19	TRBJ2-7	few	.	TGTGCCAGTAGTATCGTCGGGGGACACGAGCAGTACTTC	CASSIVGGHEQYF
TRBV12-3/TRBV12-4	TRBJ2-7	many	TRBD1	TGTGCCAGCAGTCCGCAGGGACAGGGGCACTACGAGCAGTACTTC	CASSPQGQGHYEQYF
TRBV4-1	TRBJ2-7	.	.	TGCGCCAGCAGCCAAGGCCTGCTCACCTACGAGCAGTACTTC	CASSQGLLTYEQYF
TRBV4-1	TRBJ1-5	.	.	TGCGCCAGCAGCCAAATTTACAATCAGCCCCAGCATTTT	CASSQIYNQPQHF
TRBV6-1	TRBJ2-7	.	TRBD1	TGTGCCAGCAATGACAGGGGTCCAAGCTCCTACGAGCAGTACTTC	CASNDRGPSSYEQYF
TRBV7-9	TRBJ1-2	many	TRBD1	TGTGCCAGCAGCTTAGGACAGGGGGAAGCGGAAGGCTACACCTTC	CASSLGQGEAEGYTF
TRBV6-9	TRBJ2-5	.	.	TGTGCCAGCAGTTTCCAGGGCACAATAGGGACCCAGTACTTC	CASSFQGTIGTQYF
TRBV19	TRBJ2-5	few	.	TGTGCCAGTAGTATAGGGTCGGGCATCCGGGGGGAGACCCAGTACTTC	CASSIGSGIRGETQYF
TRBV28	TRBJ2-5	many	TRBD1	TGTGCCAGCAGTGTAAAGGACAGGGGAGAGACCCAGTACTTC	CASSVKDRGETQYF
TRBV3-1	TRBJ2-7	.	.	TGTGCCAGCAGCCAATCCCCTCTAATCTACGAGCAGTACTTC	CASSQSPLIYEQYF
TRBV11-3	TRBJ2-7	.	.	TGTGCCAGCAGCTTAGGTGGCGGGGAGTCGAGCTACGAGCAGTACTTC	CASSLGGGESSYEQYF
TRBV27	TRBJ2-7	many	TRBD2	TGTGCCAGCAGTTTACGGCCAGGACTAGCGGGCGCCGAGCAGTACTTC	CASSLRPGLAGAEQYF
TRBV7-2	TRBJ1-5	.	.	TGTGCCAGCGGGCGGGGGGCGTCGTGGAGCAATCAGCCCCAGCATTTT	CASGRGASWSNQPQHF
TRBV7-2	TRBJ2-5	.	TRBD2	TGTGCCAGCAGCTCATTAAGGAGTAGCGGGAGGGCCGGGGAAGAGACCCAGTACTTC	CASSSLRSSGRAGEETQYF
TRBV28	TRBJ2-2	few	.	TGTGCCAGCAGTTTACGGCGGGGACTCGACACCGGGGAGCTGTTTTTT	CASSLRRGLDTGELFF
TRBV28	TRBJ2-2	few	.	TGTGCCAGCAGCCCGGACCTCCCGGCGGGGGAGCTGTTTTTT	CASSPDLPAGELFF
TRBV7-2	TRBJ1-2	many	TRBD1	TGTGCCAGCAGCCCACCGGGACAGGCTAGCTATGGCTACACCTTC	CASSPPGQASYGYTF
TRBV4-3	TRBJ1-2	.	TRBD1	TGCGCCAGCAGCCAAGACTCGACAGGGGGCGAGTATGGCTACACCTTC	CASSQDSTGGEYGYTF
TRBV4-1	TRBJ2-6	.	TRBD1	TGCGCCAGCAGCCATGACAGGGCCCCTGGGGCCAACGTCCTGACTTTC	CASSHDRAPGANVLTF
TRBV28	TRBJ1-1	many	.	TGTGCCAGCACCGTGAACACTGAAGCTTTCTTT	CASTVNTEAFF
TRBV6-1	TRBJ2-5	many	TRBD1	TGTGCCAGCAGTGCAACAGGGGGGCGAGAGACCCAGTACTTC	CASSATGGRETQYF
TRBV15	TRBJ1-4	few	.	TGTGCCACCAGCATGGGTGCAACTAATGAAAAACTGTTTTTT	CATSMGATNEKLFF
TRBV28	TRBJ2-7	many	.	TGTGCCAGCAGAAATCTGGCGGAGGGGGGCGAGCAGTACTTC	CASRNLAEGGEQYF
TRBV20-1	TRBJ1-6	many	TRBD1	TGCAGTGCTAGAGATTTACAGGGGGCCTATAATTCACCCCTCCACTTT	CSARDLQGAYNSPLHF
TRBV7-8	TRBJ1-2	many	.	TGTGCCAGCAGCCCAAGGACAGCTTCTAACTATGGCTACACCTTC	CASSPRTASNYGYTF